The 23 T cell receptor beta chains below all came from one sample that was sequenced in a study of T cells in tuberculosis. Time point: new active TB diagnosis, blood taken before or within 7 days of starting treatment. The table came from immunoSEQ multiplex PCR; TCRdb's copy has only in-frame clones and leaves some out. The sample contains tens of thousands of clones, roughly 93% of which appear only once. The sequenced sample was PBMCs, obtained at tuberculosis diagnosis. These receptors originate from an adult with tuberculosis.

This clone was recorded once. The chain combines TRBV14 with TRBJ2-1; 9 bases line up with TRBD2. The CDR3 is 15 residues long. Germline CDR1 and CDR2: SGHDN and FVKESK. The V segment lost 6 bases and the J segment 2 bases; nucleotides outside the gene matches: 5. Here the CDR3 DNA reads TGTGCCAGCAGTCCACTAGCGGGCGCCTACAATGAGCAGTTCTTC. Protein sequence: CASSPLAGAYNEQFF.

The genes are TRBV18 and TRBJ1-1; D possibly corresponds to TRBD1 (6 bases). Trimming removed 3 bases from V and 3 bases from J, with 14 bases in between. The CDR3 covers 15 residues. Germline CDR1 KGHSH, CDR2 LQKENI. The CDR3 region has the DNA TGTGCCAGCTCACCGCCGGACAGAGCCTACACTGAAGCTTTCTTT. It yields the protein CASSPPDRAYTEAFF.

The rearrangement joins TRBV5-6 to TRBJ1-2; perhaps TRBD1 as D (5 bases). Germline CDR1 is SGHDT and CDR2 is YYEEEE. V lost 0 bases and J 7 bases, leaving 13 bases between the germline ends. The length of the CDR3 is 14 residues. CDR3 sequence: CASSLAGGEGGYTF. In DNA form, the CDR3 reads TGTGCCAGCAGCTTGGCCGGAGGGGAGGGTGGCTACACCTTC.

In its sample, this clone is hyperexpanded. The DNA of the CDR3 is TGTGCCAGCAGTTTAAACTTGAATCAGCCCCAGCATTTT. Protein sequence: CASSLNLNQPQHF. The chain combines TRBV27 with TRBJ1-5; D remains ambiguous. The V and J ends lost 2 bases and 4 bases respectively, with 6 bases between them. The CDR3 totals 13 residues. Germline values: CDR1 MNHEY, CDR2 SMNVEV (reference sequence).

The chain recombines TRBV4-1 with TRBJ1-1; D not certain. With 2 bases removed from V and 5 bases from J, the gap between germline ends came to 12 bases. Germline CDR1 MGHRA, CDR2 YSYEKL. This CDR3 region has 14 residues. DNA of the CDR3: TGCGCCAGCAGCCAACCAAGGAGGCTTACTGAAGCTTTCTTT. This encodes CASSQPRRLTEAFF.

V and J are TRBV13 and TRBJ2-3, with D tentatively TRBD2 (6 bases). Germline CDR1 reads PRHDT; CDR2 reads FYEKMQ (reference sequence). Trimming stripped 3 bases from V and 1 base from J, with 14 bases between. This CDR3 region has 16 residues. The CDR3 loop is CASSLAGERGTDTQYF. CDR3 DNA: TGTGCCAGCAGCTTGGCCGGGGAGCGGGGCACAGATACGCAGTATTTT.

The chain joins TRBV19 to TRBJ2-3; TRBD2 is a possible D gene (6 bases). The CDR3 has 17 residues. The ends were cut back, 1 base at V and 5 bases at J, with 19 bases in the middle. From germline, CDR1 is LNHDA and CDR2 SQIVND (reference sequence). For the CDR3, the DNA is TGTGCCAGTAGTATAGTTACTGGAGCGGGCCCGGGAGATACGCAGTATTTT. Protein: CASSIVTGAGPGDTQYF. Full variable domain (rest looked up from reference TRBV19 and TRBJ2-3): DGGITQSPKYLFRKEGQNVTLSCEQNLNHDAMYWYRQDPGQGLRLIYYSQIVNDFQKGDIAEGYSVSREKKESFPLTVTSAQKNPTAFYLCASSIVTGAGPGDTQYFGPGTRLTVL.

To note about this clone: The identical CDR3 is also encoded by other nucleotide sequences in the sample. The chain employs TRBV9 and TRBJ2-5; tentative D call: TRBD1 (7 bases). Looked up from germline, CDR1 is SGDLS and CDR2 is YYNGEE. The V end was cut by 1 base, the J end by 2 bases, with 12 bases between. This CDR3 contains 15 residues. In DNA, the CDR3 is TGTGCCAGCAGCGTAAAGGCAGGGGGGCAAGAGACCCAGTACTTC. This gives the protein CASSVKAGGQETQYF.

This chain uses TRBV6-5 with TRBJ2-3; 11 bases are a match to TRBD1. Trimming cost V 6 bases and J 6 bases; bases outside gene matches: 11. CDR1 is MNHEY, CDR2 SVGAGI, per germline. The CDR3 loop spans 16 amino acids. Here the CDR3 DNA reads TGTGCCAGCAGCTACCTAGGGGGACAGGGGGTCGATACGCAGTATTTT. Translating gives CASSYLGGQGVDTQYF.

This clone was detected only once. This chain connects TRBV18 to TRBJ2-7; a weak D match, TRBD2 (7 bases). The ends were cut back, 6 bases at V and 5 bases at J, with 17 bases in the middle. The germline V gene encodes CDR1 KGHSH and CDR2 LQKENI. This CDR3 comprises 14 residues. The CDR3 loop is CASSPPRGAHEQYF. In DNA form, the CDR3 reads TGTGCCAGCTCCCCGCCCCGGGGGGCTCACGAGCAGTACTTC.

The rearrangement links TRBV18 to TRBJ2-3; 10 positions agree with TRBD2. With V trimmed by 3 bases and J by 5 bases, 11 bases remained unmatched. Germline V gives CDR1 KGHSH, CDR2 LQKENI. The CDR3 covers 17 residues. CDR3 coding DNA: TGTGCCAGCTCACCCCGATCCAGCGGGGGGGAGCAAGATACGCAGTATTTT. Its protein product is CASSPRSSGGEQDTQYF.

The chain links TRBV6-1 to TRBJ2-1, with TRBD2 identical over 10 bases. The germline CDR1 and CDR2 sequences are MNHNS and SASEGT. CDR3 size: 16 residues. V was clipped by 4 bases and J by 5 bases; unmatched bases: 8. Here the CDR3 reads CASSARAGGPDNEQFF. CDR3 bases: TGTGCCAGCAGTGCGAGAGCGGGGGGGCCAGACAATGAGCAGTTCTTC.

This rearrangement joins TRBV5-1 to TRBJ1-2, with D uncertain. Germline assignment: CDR1 SGHRS and CDR2 YFSETQ. Trimming shortened V by 0 bases and J by 2 bases, and 8 bases separated the two germline ends. This CDR3 is built from 14 residues. The CDR3 region is CASSLVAGNYGYTF. Here the CDR3 DNA reads TGCGCCAGCAGCTTGGTGGCAGGAAACTATGGCTACACCTTC.

This chain links TRBV28 with TRBJ1-1; D gene uncertain. This CDR3 has 13 residues. Between the trimmed V and J ends, which lost 2 bases and 7 bases, there was a span of 11 bases. Germline lookup yields CDR1 MDHEN and CDR2 SYDVKM. CDR3 loop: CASSLQIPHEAFF. CDR3 nucleotide sequence: TGTGCCAGCAGTTTACAGATACCACATGAAGCTTTCTTT.

V is TRBV29-1 and J is TRBJ2-3, with D possibly matching TRBD2 (5 bases). V was trimmed by 4 bases and J by 1 base, leaving 12 bases between them. CDR1 is SQVTM, CDR2 ANQGSEA, per germline. This CDR3 is 14 amino acids long. The CDR3 region is CSVGPPGGTDTQYF. CDR3 nucleotides: TGCAGCGTTGGCCCCCCCGGGGGCACAGATACGCAGTATTTT.

This rearrangement joins TRBV6-6 to TRBJ1-1; 8 bases are shared with TRBD1. Germline V gene sequence: CDR1 MNHNY, CDR2 SVGAGI (reference sequence). This CDR3 has 13 amino acids. V lost 11 bases and J lost 1; bases outside the gene matches: 6. CDR3 nucleotide sequence: TGTGCCGGATCGACAGGGGAGAACACTGAAGCTTTCTTT. Translation: CAGSTGENTEAFF.

The chain couples TRBV28 to TRBJ2-1, with 7 bases matching TRBD1. This CDR3 has 14 amino acids. Germline V gene sequence: CDR1 MDHEN, CDR2 SYDVKM. The trim removed 6 bases at V and 2 bases at J, leaving 4 bases unmatched. The CDR3 sequence is CASRNGQAYNEQFF. The DNA for the CDR3 is TGTGCCAGCAGAAATGGACAGGCCTACAATGAGCAGTTCTTC.

This chain joins TRBV27 and TRBJ2-5; no definite D call. This CDR3 contains 11 residues. Germline V lookup: CDR1 MNHEY, CDR2 SMNVEV (reference sequence). Trimming left V 4 bases short and J 4 bases short, with 4 bases between. In nucleotides, the CDR3 is TGTGCCAGCAGTTCGGGAGAGACCCAGTACTTC. It translates to CASSSGETQYF.

This chain joins TRBV4-1 and TRBJ2-5, with TRBD2 as a possible D gene (5 bases). V shed 2 bases and J shed 0 bases, with 13 bases lying between them. The length of the CDR3 is 16 residues. Germline assignment: CDR1 MGHRA and CDR2 YSYEKL. As DNA, the CDR3 is TGCGCCAGCAGCCAATCCTTCTTGCGGGACCAAGAGACCCAGTACTTC. Its protein product is CASSQSFLRDQETQYF.

The rearrangement links TRBV13 to TRBJ2-2; D possibly corresponds to TRBD1 (6 bases). The germline gives CDR1 PRHDT, CDR2 FYEKMQ (reference sequence). The CDR3 is 14 amino acids. V was clipped by 5 bases and J by 5 bases, with 12 bases between them. The chain's CDR3 is CASSAWGQTGELFF. The CDR3 DNA is TGTGCCAGCAGCGCTTGGGGGCAGACCGGGGAGCTGTTTTTT. The variable domain in full, with the rest retrieved from reference TRBV13 and TRBJ2-2, is AAGVIQSPRHLIKEKRETATLKCYPIPRHDTVYWYQQGPGQDPQFLISFYEKMQSDKGSIPDRFSAQQFSDYHSELNMSSLELGDSALYFCASSAWGQTGELFFGEGSRLTVL.

The chain is built from TRBV6-5 and TRBJ2-2; D is unresolved. Germline values: CDR1 MNHEY, CDR2 SVGAGI. This CDR3 region has 15 residues. With 0 bases removed from V and 4 bases from J, the gap between germline ends came to 9 bases. The CDR3, as DNA: TGTGCCAGCAGTTACTCCGCGTCGAGCACCGGGGAGCTGTTTTTT. It translates to CASSYSASSTGELFF.

This rearrangement joins TRBV28 to TRBJ1-4, with 9 bases fitting TRBD1. J gave up 6 bases and V 6 bases, and 5 bases lay outside the gene matches. Germline lookup yields CDR1 MDHEN and CDR2 SYDVKM. The CDR3 covers 14 residues. In DNA, the CDR3 is TGTGCCAGCAGCCCGGGACAGGGCCATGAAAAACTGTTTTTT. It codes for CASSPGQGHEKLFF.

The CDR3 region is CASSTEQGADYGYTF. In nucleotides, the CDR3 is TGTGCCAGCAGCACTGAACAGGGGGCGGACTATGGCTACACCTTC. The gene calls are TRBV7-8 and TRBJ1-2; the match to TRBD1 covers 9 bases. Germline V gene data show CDR1 as SGHVS and CDR2 as FQNEAQ. This CDR3 has 15 residues. V trimming: 5 bases; J trimming: 3 bases; junction bases outside the gene matches: 7. The full variable domain, in which reference TRBV7-8 and TRBJ1-2 provide the parts outside the CDR3, is GAGVSQSPRYKVAKRGQDVALRCDPISGHVSLFWYQQALGQGPEFLTYFQNEAQLDKSGLPSDRFFAERPEGSVSTLKIQRTQQEDSAVYLCASSTEQGADYGYTFGSGTRLTVV.